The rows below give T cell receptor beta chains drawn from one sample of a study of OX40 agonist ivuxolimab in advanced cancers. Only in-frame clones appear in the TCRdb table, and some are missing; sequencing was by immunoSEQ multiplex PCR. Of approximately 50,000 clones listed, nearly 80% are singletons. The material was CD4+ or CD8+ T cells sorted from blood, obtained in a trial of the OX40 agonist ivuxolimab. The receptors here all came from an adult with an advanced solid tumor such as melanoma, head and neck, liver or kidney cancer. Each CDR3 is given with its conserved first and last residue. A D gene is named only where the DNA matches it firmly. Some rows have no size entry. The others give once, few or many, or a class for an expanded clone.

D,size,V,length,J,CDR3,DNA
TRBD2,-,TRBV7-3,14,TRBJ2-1,CASSHSGRLNEQFF,TGTGCCAGCAGCCATAGCGGGAGACTCAATGAGCAGTTCTTC
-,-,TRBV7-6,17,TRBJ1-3,CASSPRRDALSGNTIYF,TGTGCCAGCAGCCCCAGAAGGGACGCTCTCTCTGGAAACACCATATATTTT
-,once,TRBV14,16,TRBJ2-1,CASSRQGGVPYNEQFF,TGTGCCAGCAGCCGCCAAGGGGGAGTACCCTACAATGAGCAGTTCTTC
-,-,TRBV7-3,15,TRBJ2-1,CASSTTGSSYNEQFF,TGTGCCAGCAGCACTACAGGGAGCTCCTACAATGAGCAGTTCTTC
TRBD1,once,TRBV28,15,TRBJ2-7,CASITGTDSSYEQYF,TGTGCCAGCATCACCGGGACAGACAGCTCCTACGAGCAGTACTTC
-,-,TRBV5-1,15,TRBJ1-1,CASSLVGGLDTEAFF,TGCGCCAGCAGCTTGGTTGGGGGCCTGGACACTGAAGCTTTCTTT
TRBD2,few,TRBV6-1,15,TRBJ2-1,CASSGLAGPYNEQFF,TGTGCCAGCAGTGGCCTAGCGGGACCCTACAATGAGCAGTTCTTC
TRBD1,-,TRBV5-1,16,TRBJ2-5,CASSSDNRGRGETQYF,TGCGCCAGCAGCTCGGATAACAGGGGGCGGGGGGAGACCCAGTACTTC
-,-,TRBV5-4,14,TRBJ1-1,CASSPGWGNTEAFF,TGTGCCAGCAGCCCCGGGTGGGGGAACACTGAAGCTTTCTTT
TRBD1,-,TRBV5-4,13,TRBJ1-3,CASSLDRGNTIYF,TGTGCCAGCAGCTTGGACAGGGGGAACACCATATATTTT
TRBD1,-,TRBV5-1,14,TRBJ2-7,CASSLTGGGYEQYF,TGCGCCAGCAGCTTGACAGGGGGCGGGTACGAGCAGTACTTC
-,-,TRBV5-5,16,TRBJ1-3,CASSPQSRISGNTIYF,TGTGCCAGCAGCCCCCAATCCCGCATCTCTGGAAACACCATATATTTT
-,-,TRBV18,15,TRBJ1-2,CASSRRREHEDGYTF,TGTGCCAGCTCACGGCGGAGGGAACATGAAGATGGCTACACCTTC
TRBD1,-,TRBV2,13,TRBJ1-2,CASSPDRAYGYTF,TGTGCCAGCAGCCCCGACAGGGCTTATGGCTACACCTTC
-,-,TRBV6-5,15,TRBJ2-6,CASSSTISGANVLTF,TGTGCCAGCAGTTCGACAATATCTGGGGCCAACGTCCTGACTTTC
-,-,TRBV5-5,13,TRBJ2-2,CASSLEGPGELFF,TGTGCCAGCAGCTTGGAAGGTCCCGGGGAGCTGTTTTTT
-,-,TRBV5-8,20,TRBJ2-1,CASSAPAGTFAGSSYNEQFF,TGTGCCAGCAGCGCCCCGGCAGGGACTTTCGCGGGTAGCTCCTACAATGAGCAGTTCTTC
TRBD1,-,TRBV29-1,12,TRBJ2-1,CSVPRGRGEQFF,TGCAGCGTTCCCAGGGGGCGAGGTGAGCAGTTCTTC
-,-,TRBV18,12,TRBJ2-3,CASSLRGDTQYF,TGTGCCAGCTCACTCAGGGGTGATACGCAGTATTTT
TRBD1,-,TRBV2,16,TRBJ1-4,CASSDARTGWDEKLFF,TGTGCCAGCAGTGATGCGCGGACAGGGTGGGATGAAAAACTGTTTTTT
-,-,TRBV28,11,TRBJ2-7,CASRQTGEQYF,TGTGCCAGCAGGCAGACAGGCGAGCAGTACTTC
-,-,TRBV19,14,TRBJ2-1,CASSIDQGKREQFF,TGTGCCAGTAGTATAGATCAAGGGAAAAGGGAGCAGTTCTTC
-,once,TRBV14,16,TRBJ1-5,CASSQDPARADQPQHF,TGTGCCAGCAGCCAAGACCCGGCCAGGGCTGATCAGCCCCAGCATTTT
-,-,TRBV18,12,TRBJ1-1,CASSPGNTEAFF,TGTGCCAGCTCACCAGGGAACACTGAAGCTTTCTTT
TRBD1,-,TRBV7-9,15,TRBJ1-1,CASSLRGQGATEAFF,TGTGCCAGCAGCCTCCGGGGCCAGGGGGCTACTGAAGCTTTCTTT
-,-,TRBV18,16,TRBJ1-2,CASSPDVAGGGYGYTF,TGTGCCAGCTCACCGGACGTCGCGGGGGGAGGATATGGCTACACCTTC
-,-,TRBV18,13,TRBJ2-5,CASSPWASETQYF,TGTGCCAGCTCACCATGGGCTTCGGAGACCCAGTACTTC
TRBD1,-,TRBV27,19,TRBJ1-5,CASSLRGDRRSYSNQPQHF,TGTGCCAGCAGTTTAAGGGGGGACAGACGATCTTATAGCAATCAGCCCCAGCATTTT
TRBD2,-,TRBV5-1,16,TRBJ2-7,CASSSPAGGDSYEQYF,TGCGCCAGCAGCTCCCCAGCGGGGGGAGACTCCTACGAGCAGTACTTC
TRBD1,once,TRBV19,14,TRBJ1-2,CASYPGQGHRGYTF,TGTGCCAGTTACCCGGGACAGGGGCATCGCGGCTACACCTTC
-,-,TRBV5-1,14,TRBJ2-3,CASSLDARTDTQYF,TGCGCCAGCAGCTTGGACGCCCGCACAGATACGCAGTATTTT
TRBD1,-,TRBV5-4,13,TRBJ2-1,CASSADRGNEQFF,TGTGCCAGCAGCGCCGACAGGGGCAATGAGCAGTTCTTC
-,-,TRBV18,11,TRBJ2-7,CATGTGYEQYF,TGTGCCACCGGGACTGGTTACGAGCAGTACTTC
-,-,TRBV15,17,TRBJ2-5,CATSRDPARGSQETQYF,TGTGCCACCAGCAGAGATCCCGCGAGGGGTTCCCAAGAGACCCAGTACTTC
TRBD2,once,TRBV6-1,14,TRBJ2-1,CASRSGNSYNEQFF,TGTGCCAGCAGGAGCGGGAATTCCTACAATGAGCAGTTCTTC
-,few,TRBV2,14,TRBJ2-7,CASSQRETTYEQYF,TGTGCCAGCAGTCAAAGGGAAACGACCTACGAGCAGTACTTC
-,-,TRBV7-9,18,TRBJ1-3,CASSPKGVRENTGNTIYF,TGTGCCAGCAGCCCAAAGGGGGTCAGGGAGAATACTGGAAACACCATATATTTT
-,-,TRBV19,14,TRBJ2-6,CASSRDSGANVLTF,TGTGCCAGTAGTCGTGACTCTGGGGCCAACGTCCTGACTTTC
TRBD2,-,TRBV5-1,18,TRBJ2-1,CASTRGLAGPETYNEQFF,TGCGCCAGCACAAGAGGGCTAGCGGGCCCTGAAACCTACAATGAGCAGTTCTTC
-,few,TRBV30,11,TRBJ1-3,CAWSWGNTIYF,TGTGCCTGGAGTTGGGGAAACACCATATATTTT
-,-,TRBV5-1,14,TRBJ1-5,CASSATGNNQPQHF,TGCGCCAGCAGCGCTACAGGGAACAATCAGCCCCAGCATTTT
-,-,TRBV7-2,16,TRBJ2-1,CASSAQGRATYNEQFF,TGTGCCAGCAGCGCACAGGGCAGGGCCACCTACAATGAGCAGTTCTTC
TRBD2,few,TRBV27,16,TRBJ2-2,CASAGGVAGNTGELFF,TGTGCCAGCGCCGGAGGGGTAGCGGGAAACACCGGGGAGCTGTTTTTT
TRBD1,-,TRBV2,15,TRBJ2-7,CASSEVGQGAYEQYF,TGTGCCAGCAGTGAAGTAGGACAGGGGGCTTACGAGCAGTACTTC
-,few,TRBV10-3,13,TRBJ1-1,CAISFSENTEAFF,TGTGCCATCAGTTTCTCGGAGAACACTGAAGCTTTCTTT
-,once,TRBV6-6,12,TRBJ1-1,CASTKLNTEAFF,TGTGCCAGCACGAAGCTGAACACTGAAGCTTTCTTT
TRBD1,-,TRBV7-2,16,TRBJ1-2,CASSPFGTGIDYGYTF,TGTGCCAGCAGCCCCTTTGGGACAGGGATCGACTATGGCTACACCTTC
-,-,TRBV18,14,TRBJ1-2,CASSPMGGGYGYTF,TGTGCCAGCTCCCCTATGGGAGGTGGGTATGGCTACACCTTC
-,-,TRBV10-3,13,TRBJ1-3,CATGGSGGNTIYF,TGTGCCACTGGAGGGTCGGGAGGAAACACCATATATTTT
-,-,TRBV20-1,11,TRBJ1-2,CSARGGYGYTF,TGCAGTGCTAGAGGGGGCTATGGCTACACCTTC
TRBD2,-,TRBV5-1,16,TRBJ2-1,CASSLWRLAGGNEQFF,TGCGCCAGCAGCTTATGGCGACTAGCGGGAGGTAATGAGCAGTTCTTC
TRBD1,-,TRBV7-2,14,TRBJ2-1,CASSPGTGGDHGFF,TGTGCCAGCAGCCCCGGGACAGGGGGCGACCACGGGTTCTTC
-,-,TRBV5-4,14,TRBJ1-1,CASSLEQLNTEAFF,TGTGCCAGCAGCTTGGAACAGTTGAACACTGAAGCTTTCTTT